This TCR beta chain was found in a study of T-cell memory formation after mild COVID-19. Study findings and constraints: There was no confirmation that second-wave clones peaking on day 37 were SARS-CoV-2 specific. Contracting clones, day 15 to 85, had balanced CD4/CD8, and later expanders favored CD4+. CD8+ contracting clones occupied EMRA, while CD4+ ones occupied mainly CM and EM.

This clonotype has a count of ten or more. Its antigen is undetermined. A single record per CDR3 protein comes from TCRdb applying MiXCR to the 5' RACE reads. This table has just over 400,000 distinct CDR3 sequences, 23% appearing once. This receptor was obtained from an adult woman who had mild COVID-19 (a few samples of this study predate the infection). Cell type and time point are not known. Specimen: PBMCs or a T cell subset sorted from them (not recorded which).

The CDR3 loop reads CASSPITDTQYF. The CDR3 nucleotides are TGTGCCAGCAGTCCGATCACAGATACGCAGTATTTT. The rearrangement links TRBV25-1 to TRBJ2-3; the D is unclear. Germline V gene data show CDR1 as MGHDK and CDR2 as SYGVNS. V gave up 5 bases and J gave up 2 bases, with 5 bases separating them. The CDR3 loop spans 12 amino acids.